Presented here are 23 T cell receptor beta chains from one specimen sequenced in a study of blood T cell repertoires in COVID-19. Only in-frame clones appear in the TCRdb table, and some are missing; sequencing was by immunoSEQ multiplex PCR. Of 35,000 to 55,000 clones listed, about nine tenths are singletons. The source material was peripheral blood. The receptors originated from a human donor in a cohort sampled during active COVID-19.

The V call is TRBV5-4, the J call TRBJ2-3; TRBD1 might be the D (7 bases). The CDR3 extends over 16 amino acids. Looked up from germline, CDR1 is SGHNT and CDR2 is YYREEE (reference sequence). V was cut by 0 bases and J by 2 bases, with 13 bases left in between. This CDR3 reads CASSLDDREVTDTQYF. The CDR3 DNA follows: TGTGCCAGCAGCTTGGACGACAGGGAGGTCACAGATACGCAGTATTTT.

The rearrangement links TRBV20-1 to TRBJ1-1; D uncertain. V lost 6 bases, J lost 11 bases, and 7 bases lay in between. This CDR3 is 8 amino acids long. Germline-derived CDR1 and CDR2 are DFQATT and SNEGSKA (reference sequence). CDR3 residues: CSARGAFF. As DNA, the CDR3 is TGCAGTGCACGCGGGGCTTTCTTT.

The rearrangement joins TRBV7-2 to TRBJ2-7, with a tentative D call TRBD2 (5 bases). From germline, CDR1 is SGHTA and CDR2 FQGNSA. Trimming shortened V by 2 bases and J by 5 bases, and 13 bases separated the two germline ends. The CDR3 has 14 residues. CDR3 coding DNA: TGTGCCAGCAGCTTACGTGGACTTAATAACGAGCAGTACTTC. Its translation is CASSLRGLNNEQYF.

As DNA, the CDR3 is TGTGCCAGTAGTATAGAGGCTCCAACCTACGAGCAGTACTTC. As protein: CASSIEAPTYEQYF. V is TRBV19 and J is TRBJ2-7; no reliable D call. Germline V gene data show CDR1 as LNHDA and CDR2 as SQIVND (reference sequence). The CDR3 spans 14 residues. Trimming shortened V by 0 bases and J by 2 bases, and 8 bases separated the two germline ends.

This chain uses TRBV10-3 with TRBJ2-5, with 7 bases aligning to TRBD1. CDR1 and CDR2 from the germline V gene are ENHRY and SYGVKD. Germline trimming cut 7 bases from V and 3 bases from J; bases unmatched to any gene: 8. This CDR3 has 14 residues. The CDR3 sequence: CAINDRDSKETQYF. As DNA, the CDR3 is TGTGCCATCAATGATAGGGACAGTAAAGAGACCCAGTACTTC.

The chain combines TRBV6-5 with TRBJ2-3; TRBD2 might be the D (6 bases). The CDR3 consists of 13 residues. V was trimmed by 4 bases and J by 6 bases, leaving 11 bases between them. Germline CDR1 reads MNHEY; CDR2 reads SVGAGI. The CDR3: CASSSQEGDTQYF. The CDR3 coding sequence is TGTGCCAGCAGTTCCCAGGAGGGGGATACGCAGTATTTT.

This chain uses TRBV28 with TRBJ1-2; TRBD1 agrees at 7 bases. Germline CDR1 reads MDHEN; CDR2 reads SYDVKM. The CDR3 is made up of 17 amino acids. V trimming: 1 base; J trimming: 0 bases; junction bases outside the gene matches: 8. The CDR3 here is CASSLSRTGTANYGYTF. Here the CDR3 DNA reads TGTGCCAGCAGTTTATCACGCACTGGGACAGCTAACTATGGCTACACCTTC.

This sequence joins TRBV2 and TRBJ2-5; 9 nucleotides align to TRBD2. The CDR3 covers 13 residues. The germline CDR1 and CDR2 sequences are SNHLY and FYNNEI. The V gene end was trimmed by 6 bases and the J gene end by 3 bases; junction bases not matched to a gene: 2. As DNA, the CDR3 is TGTGCCAGCAGGGGCGGGAGGGAAGAGACCCAGTACTTC. The encoded protein is CASRGGREETQYF.

The chain employs TRBV7-8 and TRBJ2-7; 13 bases line up with TRBD2. Germline CDR1 is SGHVS and CDR2 is FQNEAQ. The trim removed 3 bases at V and 5 bases at J, leaving 13 bases unmatched. CDR3 size: 18 residues. CDR3 DNA: TGTGCCAGCAGCTTTCGAAGGACTAGCGGGGGATCCCAGGACGAGCAGTACTTC. Its protein product is CASSFRRTSGGSQDEQYF.

This sequence joins TRBV5-8 and TRBJ2-7; 7 bases fit TRBD2. The ends lost 7 bases at V and 5 bases at J; junction bases unmatched: 9. The CDR3 has 13 residues. CDR1 SGHTS and CDR2 YDEGEE come from the germline V gene. The DNA of the CDR3 is TGTGCCAGCTATAGGGAGGGCCACAACGAGCAGTACTTC. The encoded protein is CASYREGHNEQYF.

As concerns this clone: Additional DNA sequences in this sample encode the identical CDR3. The chain has TRBV6-5 and TRBJ2-1; 13 positions match TRBD2. Germline CDR1 reads MNHEY; CDR2 reads SVGAGI. This CDR3 comprises 15 residues. The ends lost 2 bases at V and 7 bases at J; junction bases unmatched: 2. The CDR3 is CASSYPGLAGNEQFF. The CDR3 DNA follows: TGTGCCAGCAGTTACCCGGGACTAGCGGGGAATGAGCAGTTCTTC.

The chain links TRBV19 to TRBJ2-1; 8 positions match TRBD2. V shed 4 bases and J 4 bases; nucleotides not matched to a gene: 6. Germline V gene data show CDR1 as LNHDA and CDR2 as SQIVND (reference sequence). The CDR3 extends over 15 amino acids. Here the CDR3 reads CASSRTSGGYNEQFF. Here the CDR3 DNA reads TGTGCCAGTAGTAGAACTAGCGGAGGGTACAATGAGCAGTTCTTC. The entire variable domain, with the rest obtained from reference TRBV19 and TRBJ2-1, is as follows: DGGITQSPKYLFRKEGQNVTLSCEQNLNHDAMYWYRQDPGQGLRLIYYSQIVNDFQKGDIAEGYSVSREKKESFPLTVTSAQKNPTAFYLCASSRTSGGYNEQFFGPGTRLTVL.

This sequence joins TRBV28 and TRBJ2-3, with a possible D match to TRBD1 (6 bases). CDR1 is MDHEN, CDR2 SYDVKM, per germline. The CDR3 spans 13 residues. V dropped 9 bases and J dropped 3 bases, with 13 bases sitting between them. The CDR3 DNA reads as TGTGCCAGTTGGGTTACAGGGACAGATACGCAGTATTTT. This encodes CASWVTGTDTQYF.

The CDR3 is CASNTGGIDQPQHF. Written as DNA, the CDR3 is TGTGCCAGCAACACAGGGGGGATTGATCAGCCCCAGCATTTT. The genes are TRBV2 and TRBJ1-5, with TRBD1 matching 8 bases. The CDR3 extends over 14 amino acids. The ends lost 7 bases at V and 5 bases at J; junction bases unmatched: 7. Germline lookup yields CDR1 SNHLY and CDR2 FYNNEI.

The rearrangement links TRBV7-6 to TRBJ2-7, with D perhaps matching TRBD1 (6 bases). CDR1 is SGHVS and CDR2 is FNYEAQ in the germline V gene. Trimming stripped 1 base from V and 1 base from J, with 11 bases between. The CDR3 extends over 15 amino acids. CDR3 amino acids: CASSLGQGRSYEQYF. Written as DNA, the CDR3 is TGTGCCAGCAGCTTAGGTCAGGGGCGATCCTACGAGCAGTACTTC.

V gene TRBV7-2 combines with J gene TRBJ2-3, with D uncertain. Trimming shortened V by 3 bases and J by 2 bases, and 9 bases separated the two germline ends. Germline values: CDR1 SGHTA, CDR2 FQGNSA. The CDR3 spans 14 residues. The CDR3: CASSFTASTDTQYF. The CDR3 DNA sequence: TGTGCCAGCAGCTTTACAGCCTCCACAGATACGCAGTATTTT.

V is TRBV7-9 and J is TRBJ2-2, with D possibly being TRBD2 (6 bases). V dropped 5 bases and J dropped 5 bases, with 9 bases sitting between them. Per the germline V gene, CDR1 is SEHNR and CDR2 is FQNEAQ (reference sequence). CDR3 size: 13 residues. The chain's CDR3 is CASSKGLTGELFF. CDR3 DNA: TGTGCCAGCAGCAAGGGACTTACCGGGGAGCTGTTTTTT.

This chain connects TRBV3-1 (or the pseudogene TRBV3-2) to TRBJ1-4, with D perhaps matching TRBD1 (6 bases). The CDR3 extends over 16 amino acids. V lost 2 bases to trimming and J lost 4 bases, with 14 bases between them. Germline CDR1 LGHDT, CDR2 YNNKEL (reference sequence). As DNA, the CDR3 is TGTGCCAGCAGCCAAACCCCGACAGGCTATAATGAAAAACTGTTTTTT. Its protein is CASSQTPTGYNEKLFF.

A few counts support this clone. J is TRBJ2-2 and V is TRBV5-1, with a weak D call TRBD1 (5 bases). CDR1 SGHRS and CDR2 YFSETQ come from the germline V gene. V lost 4 bases and J 4 bases, leaving 14 bases between the germline ends. The CDR3 is made up of 15 amino acids. The CDR3 reads CASSPSPQGTGELFF. The CDR3 DNA is TGCGCCAGCAGCCCTTCACCCCAGGGCACCGGGGAGCTGTTTTTT.

The chain combines TRBV7-8 with TRBJ2-2, with 7 positions matching TRBD1. J lost 4 bases, V lost 6 bases, and 5 bases had no gene match. This CDR3 has 14 residues. CDR1 is SGHVS, CDR2 FQNEAQ, per germline. The CDR3 DNA reads as TGTGCCAGCAGACCGGGACAGTCCACCGGGGAGCTGTTTTTT. Its protein product is CASRPGQSTGELFF.

This chain links TRBV13 with TRBJ2-1; D remains unclear. This CDR3 has 14 amino acids. V lost 0 bases to trimming and J lost 7 bases, with 10 bases between them. Per germline, CDR1 PRHDT and CDR2 FYEKMQ (reference sequence). CDR3 protein: CASSLGVGMNEQFF. CDR3 in DNA: TGTGCCAGCAGCTTAGGTGTGGGCATGAATGAGCAGTTCTTC.

The V gene is TRBV6-2 or TRBV6-3, the J gene TRBJ2-1; 15 nucleotides match TRBD2. The trim removed 2 bases at V and 8 bases at J, leaving 10 bases unmatched. The CDR3 length is 18 residues. Germline lookup yields CDR1 MNHEY and CDR2 SVGEGT. CDR3 DNA: TGTGCCAGCAGTTACCGGACTAGCGGGAGGGAACATAGGGATGAGCAGTTCTTC. Translating gives CASSYRTSGREHRDEQFF.

This clone came up a few times. The rearrangement links TRBV28 to TRBJ2-7, with 13 nucleotides matching TRBD2. This CDR3 region has 16 residues. Germline loops: CDR1 MDHEN, CDR2 SYDVKM. Trimming took 2 bases from V and 4 from J; bases not matched to a gene: 5. The CDR3 here is CASSLPGLAGRYEQYF. DNA of the CDR3: TGTGCCAGCAGTTTACCGGGACTAGCGGGACGATACGAGCAGTACTTC.